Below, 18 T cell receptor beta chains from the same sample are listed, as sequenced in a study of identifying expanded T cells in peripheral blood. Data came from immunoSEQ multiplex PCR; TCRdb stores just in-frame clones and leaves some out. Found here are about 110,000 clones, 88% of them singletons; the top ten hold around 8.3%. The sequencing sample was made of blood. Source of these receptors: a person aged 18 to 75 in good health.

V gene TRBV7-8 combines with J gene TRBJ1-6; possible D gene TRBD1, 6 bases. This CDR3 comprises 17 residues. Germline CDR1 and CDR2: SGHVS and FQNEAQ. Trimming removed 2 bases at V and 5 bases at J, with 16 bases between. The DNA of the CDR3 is TGTGCCAGCAGCTTAAGGGGGAGGCAGGGGCATAATTCACCCCTCCACTTT. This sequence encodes CASSLRGRQGHNSPLHF.

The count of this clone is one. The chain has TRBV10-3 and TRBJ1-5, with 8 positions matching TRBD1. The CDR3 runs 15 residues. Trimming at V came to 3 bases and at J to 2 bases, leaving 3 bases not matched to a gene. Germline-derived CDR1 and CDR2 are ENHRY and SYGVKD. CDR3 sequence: CAISEGQGGNQPQHF. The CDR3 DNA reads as TGTGCCATCAGTGAAGGACAGGGTGGCAATCAGCCCCAGCATTTT.

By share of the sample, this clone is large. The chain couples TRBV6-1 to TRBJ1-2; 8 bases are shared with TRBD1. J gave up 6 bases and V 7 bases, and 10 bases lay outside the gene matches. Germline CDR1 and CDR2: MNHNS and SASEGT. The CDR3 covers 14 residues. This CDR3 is CASTGAGGEDGYTF. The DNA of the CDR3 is TGTGCCAGCACGGGGGCAGGGGGCGAGGATGGCTACACCTTC.

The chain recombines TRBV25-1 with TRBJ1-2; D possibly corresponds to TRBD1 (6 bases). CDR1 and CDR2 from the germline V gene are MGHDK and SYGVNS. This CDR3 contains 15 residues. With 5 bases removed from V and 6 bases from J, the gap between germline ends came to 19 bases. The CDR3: CASSTMLVQGNGYTF. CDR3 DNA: TGTGCCAGCAGTACAATGTTAGTACAGGGTAATGGCTACACCTTC.

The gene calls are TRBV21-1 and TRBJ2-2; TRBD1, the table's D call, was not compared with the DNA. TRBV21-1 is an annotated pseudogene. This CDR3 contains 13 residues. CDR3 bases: TGTGCCAATCCGGACAGAAACACCGGGGAGCTGTTTTTT. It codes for CANPDRNTGELFF.

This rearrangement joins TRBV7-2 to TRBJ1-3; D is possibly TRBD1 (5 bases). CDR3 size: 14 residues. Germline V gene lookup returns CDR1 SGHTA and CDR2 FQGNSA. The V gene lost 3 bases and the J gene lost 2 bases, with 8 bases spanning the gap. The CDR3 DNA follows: TGTGCCAGCAGCTTTGGGGCCGCTGGAAACACCATATATTTT. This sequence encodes CASSFGAAGNTIYF.

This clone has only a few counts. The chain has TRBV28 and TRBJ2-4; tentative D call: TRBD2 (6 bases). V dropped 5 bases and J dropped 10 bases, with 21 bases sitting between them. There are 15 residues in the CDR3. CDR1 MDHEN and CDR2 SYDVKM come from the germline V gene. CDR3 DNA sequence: TGTGCCAGCAGTGCCTCCGGGACTGGAGTAGTAATTCAGTACTTC. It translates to CASSASGTGVVIQYF.

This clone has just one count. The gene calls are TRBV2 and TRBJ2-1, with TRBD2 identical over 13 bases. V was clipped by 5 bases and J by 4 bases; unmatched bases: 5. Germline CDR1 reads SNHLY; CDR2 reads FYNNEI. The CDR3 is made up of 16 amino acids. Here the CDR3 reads CASSPGLAGKYNEQFF. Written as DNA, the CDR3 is TGTGCCAGCAGTCCGGGACTAGCGGGAAAGTACAATGAGCAGTTCTTC.

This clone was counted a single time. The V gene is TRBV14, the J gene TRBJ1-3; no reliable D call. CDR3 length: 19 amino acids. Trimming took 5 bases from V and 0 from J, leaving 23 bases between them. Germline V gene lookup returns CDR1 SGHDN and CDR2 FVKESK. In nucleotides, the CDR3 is TGTGCCAGCAGCGCGATACGAATACAGAACGCAATCTCTGGAAACACCATATATTTT. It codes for CASSAIRIQNAISGNTIYF.

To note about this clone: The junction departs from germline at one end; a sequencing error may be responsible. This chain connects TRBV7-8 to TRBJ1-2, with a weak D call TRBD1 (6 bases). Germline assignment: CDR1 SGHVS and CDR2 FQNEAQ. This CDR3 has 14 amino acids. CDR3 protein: CASSLAEGGSLRRF. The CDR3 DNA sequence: TGTGCCAGCAGCTTAGCCGAAGGGGGGTCTCTCCGGCGATTC.

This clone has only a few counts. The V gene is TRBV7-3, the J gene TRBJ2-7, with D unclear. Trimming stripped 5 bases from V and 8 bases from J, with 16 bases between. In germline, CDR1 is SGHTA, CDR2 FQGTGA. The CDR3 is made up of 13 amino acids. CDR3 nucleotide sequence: TGTGCCAGCAGCCCCGGACCGGGCGAACAGCAGTACTTC. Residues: CASSPGPGEQQYF.

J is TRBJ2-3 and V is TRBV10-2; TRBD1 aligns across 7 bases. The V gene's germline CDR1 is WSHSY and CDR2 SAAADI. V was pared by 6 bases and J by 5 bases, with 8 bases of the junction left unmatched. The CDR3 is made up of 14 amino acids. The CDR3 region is CASRRTGWGDTQYF. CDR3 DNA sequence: TGCGCCAGCAGGCGGACAGGCTGGGGAGATACGCAGTATTTT.

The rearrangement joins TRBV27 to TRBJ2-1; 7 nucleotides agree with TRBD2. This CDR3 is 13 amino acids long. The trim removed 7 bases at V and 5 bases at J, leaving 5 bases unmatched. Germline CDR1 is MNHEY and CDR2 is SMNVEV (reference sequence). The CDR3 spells CASNLGGDNEQFF. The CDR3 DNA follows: TGTGCCAGCAACCTTGGGGGGGACAATGAGCAGTTCTTC.

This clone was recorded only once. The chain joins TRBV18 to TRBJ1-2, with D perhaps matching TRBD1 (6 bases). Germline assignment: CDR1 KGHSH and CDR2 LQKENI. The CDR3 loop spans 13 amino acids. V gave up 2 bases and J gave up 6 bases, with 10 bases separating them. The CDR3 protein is CASSPGQRDGYTF. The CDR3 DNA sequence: TGTGCCAGCTCACCAGGACAGCGGGATGGCTACACCTTC.

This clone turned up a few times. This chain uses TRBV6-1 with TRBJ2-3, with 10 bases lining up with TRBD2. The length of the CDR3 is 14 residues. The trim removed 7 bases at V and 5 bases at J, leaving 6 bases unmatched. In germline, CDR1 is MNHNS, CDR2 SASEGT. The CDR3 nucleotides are TGTGCCAGCATACTATTAGCGGGAGGAGATACGCAGTATTTT. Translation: CASILLAGGDTQYF.

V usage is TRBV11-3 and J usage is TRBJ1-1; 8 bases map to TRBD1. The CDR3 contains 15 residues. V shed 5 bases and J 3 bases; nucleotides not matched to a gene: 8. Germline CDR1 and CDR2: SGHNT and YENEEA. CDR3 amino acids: CASSQTGAKDTEAFF. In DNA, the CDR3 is TGTGCCAGCAGCCAGACAGGGGCGAAGGACACTGAAGCTTTCTTT.

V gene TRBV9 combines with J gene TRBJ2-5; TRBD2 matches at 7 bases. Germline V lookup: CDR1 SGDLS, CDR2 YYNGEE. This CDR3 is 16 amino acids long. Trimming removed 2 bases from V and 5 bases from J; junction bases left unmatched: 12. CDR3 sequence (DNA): TGTGCCAGCAGCGTTGGGACTCAAAGCGGGGCGGAGACCCAGTACTTC. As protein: CASSVGTQSGAETQYF.

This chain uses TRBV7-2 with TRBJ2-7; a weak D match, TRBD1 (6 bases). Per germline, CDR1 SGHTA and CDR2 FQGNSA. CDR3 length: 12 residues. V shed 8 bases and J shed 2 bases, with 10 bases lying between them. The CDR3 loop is CASWDITYEQYF. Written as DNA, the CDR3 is TGTGCCAGCTGGGACATTACCTACGAGCAGTACTTC.